This passage covers 6 T cell receptor beta chains from one sample sequenced in a study of OX40 agonist ivuxolimab in advanced cancers. This table comes from immunoSEQ multiplex PCR, and its TCRdb copy is limited to in-frame clones, with some not included. The data show about 100,000 clones, 70% to 90% seen once. The input for sequencing was CD4+ or CD8+ T cells sorted from blood, taken in a trial of the OX40 agonist ivuxolimab. The source is an adult with an advanced solid tumor such as melanoma, head and neck, liver or kidney cancer.

The rearrangement links TRBV2 to TRBJ2-7; no firm D call. The germline V and J ends were trimmed by 7 bases and 2 bases, with 12 bases remaining between them. CDR1 is SNHLY, CDR2 FYNNEI, per germline. The CDR3 contains 13 residues. The CDR3 loop is CASKLGKTYEQYF. The CDR3 nucleotides are TGTGCCAGCAAGTTAGGAAAAACCTACGAGCAGTACTTC.

In nucleotides, the CDR3 is TGCGCCAGCAGCTGGGACAGTCCTAACACCGGGGAGCTGTTTTTT. This translates into CASSWDSPNTGELFF. The rearrangement joins TRBV5-1 to TRBJ2-2; 7 bases agree with TRBD1. V lost 3 bases and J lost 2; bases outside the gene matches: 4. Germline assignment: CDR1 SGHRS and CDR2 YFSETQ. This CDR3 spans 15 amino acids. The entire variable domain, with the rest obtained from reference TRBV5-1 and TRBJ2-2, is as follows: KAGVTQTPRYLIKTRGQQVTLSCSPISGHRSVSWYQQTPGQGLQFLFEYFSETQRNKGNFPGRFSGRQFSNSRSEMNVSTLELGDSALYLCASSWDSPNTGELFFGEGSRLTVL.

V usage is TRBV7-2 and J usage is TRBJ2-3; the match to TRBD2 covers 10 bases. The CDR3 has 17 residues. Germline V lookup: CDR1 SGHTA, CDR2 FQGNSA. The V and J ends lost 2 bases and 4 bases, in that order; junction bases with no gene match: 9. CDR3 bases: TGTGCCAGCAGCTTAAGGGTCAAGCGGGGGGGCGCAGATACGCAGTATTTT. It encodes CASSLRVKRGGADTQYF.

The CDR3 region is CSVFGGGNTEAFF. The DNA for the CDR3 is TGCAGCGTTTTCGGGGGTGGGAACACTGAAGCTTTCTTT. The chain couples TRBV29-1 to TRBJ1-1; D is perhaps TRBD1 (5 bases). Trimming took off 5 bases at V and 1 base at J, with 11 bases between the two ends. Germline CDR1 reads SQVTM; CDR2 reads ANQGSEA. CDR3 length equals 13 residues.

CDR3 DNA: TGTGCCACCTCGGTTGCAAATACGCAGTATTTT. Amino acids: CATSVANTQYF. The V gene is TRBV15, the J gene TRBJ2-3; D is ambiguous. The CDR3 length is 11 residues. Germline CDR1 is LNHNV and CDR2 is YYDKDF (reference sequence). Trimming took 8 bases from V and 7 from J, leaving 10 bases between them.

This chain joins TRBV5-1 and TRBJ2-2, with 11 bases fitting TRBD2. The V gene's germline CDR1 is SGHRS and CDR2 YFSETQ. The CDR3 contains 16 residues. V shed 2 bases, J shed 7 bases, and the junction held 7 bases outside the gene matches. CDR3 in DNA: TGCGCCAGCAGCTTTGGTAGCGGGAGGGCCAGCGGGGAGCTGTTTTTT. It is translated as CASSFGSGRASGELFF.